These T cell receptor beta chains were read from a single sample in a study of cytomegalovirus exposure and HLA in healthy donors. TCRdb's table, derived via immunoSEQ multiplex PCR, lists solely in-frame clones and lacks some. The table lists around 180,000 clones, roughly 86% of them singletons. Sequencing input: PBMCs. The receptors derive from a young woman in good health and CMV-seronegative. Each CDR3 is given with its conserved first and last residue. The D gene is left open where the match is weak. Rows give clone size only sometimes, using once, few, many, or a class for an expanded clone.

J: TRBJ1-5
size: -
D: -
V: TRBV5-1
CDR3: CASSPGQNNQPQHF
DNA: TGCGCCAGCAGCCCCGGACAGAACAATCAGCCCCAGCATTTT

J: TRBJ1-3
size: -
D: -
V: TRBV28
CDR3: CASSITSGNTIYF
DNA: TGTGCCAGCAGTATAACTTCTGGAAACACCATATATTTT

J: TRBJ2-3
size: once
D: -
V: TRBV28
CDR3: CASSSKLQVYF
DNA: TGTGCCAGCAGTTCGAAACTCCAGGTATATTTT

J: TRBJ1-2
size: -
D: TRBD1
V: TRBV4-3
CDR3: CASSRTGETDGYTF
DNA: TGCGCCAGCAGCCGAACAGGGGAAACCGATGGCTACACCTTC

J: TRBJ1-2
size: -
D: TRBD1
V: TRBV19
CDR3: CASSIPPGTDGYTF
DNA: TGTGCCAGTAGTATCCCTCCCGGGACAGATGGCTACACCTTC

J: TRBJ2-7
size: few
D: -
V: TRBV4-1
CDR3: CASSQDRGYEQYF
DNA: TGCGCCAGCAGCCAAGACAGGGGCTACGAGCAGTACTTC

J: TRBJ1-6
size: -
D: -
V: TRBV6-1
CDR3: CASSSILRESPLHF
DNA: TGTGCCAGCAGTTCGATACTTCGCGAATCACCCCTCCACTTT

J: TRBJ2-7
size: -
D: -
V: TRBV7-8
CDR3: CASSLARYEQYF
DNA: TGTGCCAGCAGCTTAGCCAGGTACGAGCAGTACTTC

J: TRBJ1-3
size: -
D: TRBD1
V: TRBV4-2
CDR3: CASSQEGTGVGNTIYF
DNA: TGTGCCAGCAGCCAAGAAGGAACAGGGGTAGGAAACACCATATATTTT

J: TRBJ1-6
size: -
D: TRBD1
V: TRBV28
CDR3: CASSLGDRGSSPLHF
DNA: TGTGCCAGCAGTTTAGGGGACAGGGGTAGTTCACCCCTCCACTTT

J: TRBJ2-3
size: -
D: TRBD1
V: TRBV7-3
CDR3: CASSFTGGKWTDTQYF
DNA: TGTGCCAGCAGCTTTACAGGGGGAAAGTGGACAGATACGCAGTATTTT

J: TRBJ1-2
size: -
D: TRBD1
V: TRBV5-1
CDR3: CASSLGQGGNYGYTF
DNA: TGCGCCAGCAGCTTGGGACAGGGAGGTAACTATGGCTACACCTTC

J: TRBJ2-1
size: -
D: -
V: TRBV30
CDR3: CAWSLDSYNEQFF
DNA: TGTGCCTGGAGTCTAGACAGTTACAATGAGCAGTTCTTC

J: TRBJ2-3
size: -
D: TRBD2
V: TRBV28
CDR3: CASSLTSVTDTQYF
DNA: TGTGCCAGCAGTTTAACTAGCGTGACAGATACGCAGTATTTT

J: TRBJ2-2
size: -
D: TRBD1
V: TRBV5-4
CDR3: CASSWTGGFTGELFF
DNA: TGTGCCAGCAGCTGGACAGGGGGTTTCACCGGGGAGCTGTTTTTT

J: TRBJ1-2
size: -
D: -
V: TRBV7-2
CDR3: CASSVDSLYGYTF
DNA: TGTGCCAGCAGCGTGGACAGCCTTTATGGCTACACCTTC

J: TRBJ2-7
size: -
D: -
V: TRBV11-3
CDR3: CASSFNAGSSYEQYF
DNA: TGTGCCAGCAGCTTTAACGCGGGGAGCTCCTACGAGCAGTACTTC

J: TRBJ1-6
size: -
D: TRBD1
V: TRBV27
CDR3: CASSLGQGGSPLHF
DNA: TGTGCCAGCAGTTTAGGACAGGGGGGTTCACCCCTCCACTTT

J: TRBJ2-5
size: -
D: TRBD1
V: TRBV7-9
CDR3: CASSPGTGRQETQYF
DNA: TGTGCCAGCAGTCCCGGGACAGGGAGGCAAGAGACCCAGTACTTC

J: TRBJ1-2
size: -
D: -
V: TRBV28
CDR3: CASLQGYGYTF
DNA: TGTGCCAGTCTACAGGGTTATGGCTACACCTTC

J: TRBJ2-7
size: -
D: -
V: TRBV4-2
CDR3: CASSQETRVAYEQYF
DNA: TGTGCCAGCAGCCAGGAGACTAGGGTTGCCTACGAGCAGTACTTC

J: TRBJ1-2
size: -
D: TRBD1
V: TRBV5-1
CDR3: CASSLSPRQGASGYTF
DNA: TGCGCCAGCAGCTTGTCCCCCCGACAGGGGGCGAGTGGCTACACCTTC

J: TRBJ2-2
size: -
D: TRBD2
V: TRBV6-1
CDR3: CASSELAGGPDTGELFF
DNA: TGTGCCAGCAGTGAACTAGCGGGAGGGCCCGACACCGGGGAGCTGTTTTTT

J: TRBJ2-1
size: -
D: -
V: TRBV30
CDR3: CAWSPTGSSYNEQFF
DNA: TGTGCCTGGAGTCCAACAGGGAGCTCCTACAATGAGCAGTTCTTC

J: TRBJ2-1
size: -
D: TRBD2
V: TRBV7-9
CDR3: CASSPGLAGGDEQFF
DNA: TGTGCCAGCAGCCCTGGACTAGCGGGGGGGGATGAGCAGTTCTTC

J: TRBJ2-7
size: -
D: TRBD2
V: TRBV19
CDR3: CASSPAGGGEHEQYF
DNA: TGTGCCAGTAGTCCCGCTGGCGGGGGGGAACACGAGCAGTACTTC

J: TRBJ1-2
size: -
D: TRBD1
V: TRBV7-9
CDR3: CASSSMTGLNTF
DNA: TGTGCCAGCAGCTCGATGACAGGGCTTAACACCTTC

J: TRBJ2-3
size: -
D: TRBD2
V: TRBV5-4
CDR3: CASSLESGRGDTQYF
DNA: TGTGCCAGCAGCTTGGAAAGCGGGAGGGGAGATACGCAGTATTTT

J: TRBJ2-5
size: -
D: TRBD2
V: TRBV7-6
CDR3: CASSARGGGEETQYF
DNA: TGTGCCAGCAGCGCCCGGGGGGGCGGGGAGGAGACCCAGTACTTC

J: TRBJ2-5
size: once
D: -
V: TRBV4-1
CDR3: CASSRQGETQYF
DNA: TGCGCCAGCAGTCGGCAGGGAGAGACCCAGTACTTC

J: TRBJ1-5
size: -
D: -
V: TRBV19
CDR3: CASSDRFYNQPQHF
DNA: TGTGCCAGTAGCGACAGATTCTACAATCAGCCCCAGCATTTT

J: TRBJ2-5
size: -
D: TRBD1
V: TRBV7-2
CDR3: CASRPQTGGQETQYF
DNA: TGTGCCAGCAGGCCCCAGACAGGGGGCCAAGAGACCCAGTACTTC

J: TRBJ2-4
size: -
D: TRBD1
V: TRBV19
CDR3: CASSYSSGTGGSKNIQYF
DNA: TGTGCCAGTAGCTATTCGTCCGGGACAGGGGGTTCCAAAAACATTCAGTACTTC

J: TRBJ2-1
size: -
D: -
V: TRBV6-6
CDR3: CASSYSRGSSYNEQFF
DNA: TGTGCCAGCAGTTACTCTCGGGGGTCCTCCTACAATGAGCAGTTCTTC

J: TRBJ1-1
size: -
D: TRBD1
V: TRBV6-5
CDR3: CASRYSGGMNTEAFF
DNA: TGTGCCAGCAGGTACTCAGGGGGAATGAACACTGAAGCTTTCTTT

J: TRBJ1-4
size: -
D: -
V: TRBV29-1
CDR3: CSVADTGTTNEKLFF
DNA: TGCAGCGTGGCGGATACAGGGACAACTAATGAAAAACTGTTTTTT

J: TRBJ1-2
size: few
D: TRBD1
V: TRBV14
CDR3: CASSPRQGGGYTF
DNA: TGTGCCAGCAGCCCCCGACAGGGTGGTGGCTACACCTTC

J: TRBJ2-3
size: -
D: -
V: TRBV7-3
CDR3: CASSPSTDTQYF
DNA: TGTGCCAGCAGCCCTAGCACAGATACGCAGTATTTT

J: TRBJ1-2
size: -
D: TRBD1
V: TRBV28
CDR3: CASSYRGRHGYTF
DNA: TGTGCCAGCAGCTATAGGGGGCGCCATGGCTACACCTTC

J: TRBJ2-7
size: -
D: TRBD2
V: TRBV19
CDR3: CASSTTTSGRHLEQYF
DNA: TGTGCCAGTAGTACAACAACTAGCGGGAGGCATTTGGAGCAGTACTTC